This T cell receptor (beta chain) was recorded in a study of shared clonotypes between healthy human individuals. Study-wide background: Researchers assigned three CD4 naive, three CD4 memory, two CD8 naive and one CD8 memory plate to each donor.

Only in-frame clones appear in the TCRdb table, and some are missing; sequencing was by immunoSEQ multiplex PCR. The sample records a few million clones, 80% to 95% being singletons. This receptor was identified in a man in his late teens or twenties in good health. Some clones in this sample may be carry-over from other donors' samples. The sample was naive CD4+ T cells from PBMCs. Indicated subset: CD45RA+ positively selected.

CDR3 in amino acids: CASSRSDSNEKLFF. In DNA form, the CDR3 reads TGTGCCAGCAGTCGCTCGGACTCTAATGAAAAACTGTTTTTT. The chain uses TRBV2 and TRBJ1-4; D gene unclear. V was clipped by 5 bases and J by 3 bases, with 10 bases between them. This CDR3 has 14 amino acids. Germline assignment: CDR1 SNHLY and CDR2 FYNNEI.